This TCR beta chain was identified in a study of radiation and T cells in renal cell carcinoma. Time point indicated: blood 2 weeks post-SBRT. Treatment reported: 15 Gy SBRT to primary tumor, nephrectomy 4 weeks later. Blood was sampled at baseline, 2 weeks and 4 weeks after SBRT. This table comes from immunoSEQ multiplex PCR, and its TCRdb copy is limited to in-frame clones, with some not included. The table includes some 120,000 clones, more than 75% detected once. CDR1 is SQVTM, CDR2 ANQGSEA, per germline. Trimming shortened V by 7 bases and J by 2 bases, and 14 bases separated the two germline ends. The CDR3 runs to 13 residues.

Sample: blood, taken from a patient whose treatment included radiotherapy and nephrectomy. The sequence was obtained from a woman between 65 and 79 years old with renal cell carcinoma. The gene calls are TRBV29-1 and TRBJ1-1; D ambiguous. Here the CDR3 DNA reads TGCAGCGGGCTTACCGGGTCCAACACTGAAGCTTTCTTT. As protein: CSGLTGSNTEAFF.